These 10 T cell receptor beta chains share one sample of origin, sequenced in a study of OX40 agonist ivuxolimab in advanced cancers. The protocol used for the library was the immunoSEQ multiplex PCR assay. TCRdb's version of the immuneACCESS table is confined to in-frame rearrangements and falls short of the full clone set. An unresolved V gene accounts for under half of the shortfall where checked; the remainder is of unknown origin. The sample includes about 60,000 clones, with roughly 90% observed a single time. Over 6% of the sample belongs to the ten largest clones. Sequencing was performed on CD4+ or CD8+ T cells sorted from blood, taken in a trial of the OX40 agonist ivuxolimab. The receptors here all came from an adult with an advanced solid tumor such as melanoma, head and neck, liver or kidney cancer.

J is TRBJ1-5 and V is TRBV7-2, with 7 bases lining up with TRBD1. The CDR3 runs 15 residues. Germline V gene sequence: CDR1 SGHTA, CDR2 FQGNSA. J gave up 7 bases and V 5 bases, and 11 bases lay outside the gene matches. CDR3 nucleotide sequence: TGTGCCAGCAGCCTAGACAGGGTAGGGAGGCAGCCCCAGCATTTT. Protein sequence: CASSLDRVGRQPQHF. Full variable domain (remainder filled in from reference TRBV7-2 and TRBJ1-5): GAGVSQSPSNKVTEKGKDVELRCDPISGHTALYWYRQSLGQGLEFLIYFQGNSAPDKSGLPSDRFSAERTGGSVSTLTIQRTQQEDSAVYLCASSLDRVGRQPQHFGDGTRLSIL.

V and J are TRBV7-2 and TRBJ2-1; perhaps D is TRBD1 or TRBD2 (5 bases each). Trimming took 5 bases from V and 8 from J, leaving 22 bases between them. This CDR3 contains 16 residues. Germline-derived CDR1 and CDR2 are SGHTA and FQGNSA. The CDR3 spells CASSPVVGVQGDEQFF. The CDR3 nucleotides are TGTGCCAGCAGCCCCGTCGTCGGGGTCCAAGGGGATGAGCAGTTCTTC.

The chain has TRBV21-1 and TRBJ2-1; the DNA was not used to check the table's D call, TRBD2. TRBV21-1 is labeled a pseudogene. There are 16 residues in the CDR3. The CDR3 spells CASSKARASGSNEQFF. CDR3 nucleotides: TGTGCCAGCAGCAAGGCCAGGGCTAGCGGGTCCAATGAGCAGTTCTTC.

V usage is TRBV28 and J usage is TRBJ1-1; the D is unclear. This CDR3 region has 14 residues. Germline values: CDR1 MDHEN, CDR2 SYDVKM. Deletions cut 3 bases from V and 6 bases from J, with 14 bases between. Here the CDR3 DNA reads TGTGCCAGCAGTTTTTGGGAAGGTGGCGCTGAAGCTTTCTTT. Amino acid sequence: CASSFWEGGAEAFF.

In its sample, this clone was seen once. The genes are TRBV29-1 and TRBJ1-5; no firm D call. Germline V lookup: CDR1 SQVTM, CDR2 ANQGSEA. The CDR3 sequence is 15 residues long. V gave up 4 bases and J gave up 0 bases, with 13 bases separating them. CDR3 DNA sequence: TGCAGCGTTGCATCGACACCAGATAGCAATCAGCCCCAGCATTTT. This sequence encodes CSVASTPDSNQPQHF.

The V call is TRBV7-8, the J call TRBJ2-2; 11 positions match TRBD2. This CDR3 is built from 18 residues. The trim removed 4 bases at V and 2 bases at J, leaving 9 bases unmatched. The germline CDR1 and CDR2 sequences are SGHVS and FQNEAQ. CDR3 sequence (DNA): TGTGCCAGCAGCTCCAAGATAGGGACTAGCGGAAACACCGGGGAGCTGTTTTTT. Protein sequence: CASSSKIGTSGNTGELFF.

The chain couples TRBV9 to TRBJ1-1; unclear D gene. Trimming took off 0 bases at V and 1 base at J, with 7 bases between the two ends. CDR1 is SGDLS and CDR2 is YYNGEE in the germline V gene. This CDR3 comprises 14 residues. CDR3 sequence (DNA): TGTGCCAGCAGCGTAGGAAACACGAACACTGAAGCTTTCTTT. It specifies CASSVGNTNTEAFF.

The V call is TRBV5-4, the J call TRBJ2-1; 9 bases line up with TRBD2. The CDR3 runs to 16 residues. Germline assignment: CDR1 SGHNT and CDR2 YYREEE (reference sequence). With V trimmed by 2 bases and J by 6 bases, 9 bases remained unmatched. CDR3 bases: TGTGCCAGCAGCTTTGGGGCGGGAGGGCCAGGCAATGAGCAGTTCTTC. Amino acid sequence: CASSFGAGGPGNEQFF. The full variable domain, its missing parts supplied by reference TRBV5-4 and TRBJ2-1, is ETGVTQSPTHLIKTRGQQVTLRCSSQSGHNTVSWYQQALGQGPQFIFQYYREEENGRGNFPPRFSGLQFPNYSSELNVNALELDDSALYLCASSFGAGGPGNEQFFGPGTRLTVL.

CDR3 sequence (DNA): TGCGCCAGCTCCCCCACTAGCACAGATACGCAGTATTTT. Translation gives CASSPTSTDTQYF. The chain uses TRBV5-1 and TRBJ2-3; D unresolved. V gave up 7 bases and J gave up 0 bases, with 9 bases separating them. Per germline, CDR1 SGHRS and CDR2 YFSETQ. There are 13 residues in the CDR3.

The J gene is TRBJ2-1, the V gene TRBV29-1; TRBD2 aligns across 10 bases. The CDR3 spans 13 residues. Germline trimming cut 5 bases from V and 9 bases from J; bases unmatched to any gene: 7. Germline V gives CDR1 SQVTM, CDR2 ANQGSEA. DNA for the CDR3: TGCAGCGTTTCGACTAGCGGGTGGGGTGAGCAGTTCTTC. This gives the protein CSVSTSGWGEQFF.